The clone carrying this T cell receptor (beta chain) was found a few times. Its antigen is not identified. J lost 12 bases, V lost 8 bases, and 5 bases had no gene match. Germline-derived CDR1 and CDR2 are LNHDA and SQIVND (reference sequence). The CDR3 totals 11 residues. This specimen comes from a study of a mutant IDH1 vaccine in newly diagnosed glioma. Background on the study: Vaccines began 4-6 weeks after radiotherapy alone, or with temozolomide cycles. Study-level findings and limits: In approximately 92% of patients, immune responses induced by the vaccine occurred.

Time point given: week 47, end of study. What each vaccine dose contained was 300 ug of mutant IDH1 20-mer peptide, accompanied by topical imiquimod. TCRdb's table, derived via immunoSEQ multiplex PCR, lists solely in-frame clones and lacks some. Of approximately 50,000 clones in the sample, about 80% were seen once. This TCR was sampled from a woman aged 40 to 50 with glioma. Some clones in this sample may be carry-over from other donors' samples. The rearrangement uses TRBV19 and TRBJ1-5; 9 bases are shared with TRBD1. This specimen consisted of PBMCs, obtained from a glioma patient whose treatment included an IDH1 peptide vaccine. CDR3 protein: CASRDRVFQHF. DNA of the CDR3: TGTGCCAGTCGGGACAGGGTCTTCCAGCATTTT.